This TCR beta chain was recorded in a study of blood T cell repertoires in COVID-19. Study-wide context: Acute and convalescent COVID-19 specimens originated in the United States, Italy and Spain. In each case, the material was cDNA or gDNA derived from T cells, B-cell-depleted T cells, or PBMCs.

Per the germline V gene, CDR1 is KGHSH and CDR2 is LQKENI. The CDR3 loop spans 15 amino acids. Trimming removed 5 bases from V and 0 bases from J, with 13 bases in between. In the source study's methods: Cell counts per sample came from amplifying reference gene primers. Generated by immunoSEQ multiplex PCR, the TCRdb table keeps only in-frame clones and is missing some. Clone size and the V and J calls come from that table; the DNA yielded D and trimming. The sample has 45,000 to 50,000 clones, about 83% seen once; the top ten hold almost 6%. J is TRBJ1-1 and V is TRBV18, with no clear D. This TCR came from an older woman with acute or convalescent COVID-19. The sequenced sample consisted of peripheral blood. CDR3 amino acids: CASSSTESLNTEAFF. CDR3 nucleotides: TGTGCCAGCTCAAGTACTGAGAGCCTGAACACTGAAGCTTTCTTT. The full variable domain, in which reference TRBV18 and TRBJ1-1 provide the parts outside the CDR3, is NAGVMQNPRHLVRRRGQEARLRCSPMKGHSHVYWYRQLPEEGLKFMVYLQKENIIDESGMPKERFSAEFPKEGPSILRIQQVVRGDSAAYFCASSSTESLNTEAFFGQGTRLTVV.